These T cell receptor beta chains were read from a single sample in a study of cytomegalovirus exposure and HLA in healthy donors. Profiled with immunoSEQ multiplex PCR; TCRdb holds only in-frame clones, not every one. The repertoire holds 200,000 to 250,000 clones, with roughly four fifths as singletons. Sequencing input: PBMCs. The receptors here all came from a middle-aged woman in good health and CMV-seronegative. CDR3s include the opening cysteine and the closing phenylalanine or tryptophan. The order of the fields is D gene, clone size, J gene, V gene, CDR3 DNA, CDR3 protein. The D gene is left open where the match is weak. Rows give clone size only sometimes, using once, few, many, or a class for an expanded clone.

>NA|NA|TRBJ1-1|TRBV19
TGTGCCAGTAGTATGGCAGCTGAAGCTTTCTTT
CASSMAAEAFF
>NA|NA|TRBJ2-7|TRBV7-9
TGTGCCAGCAGCTTAGCCCCCCGTGAGGGCGAGCAGTACTTC
CASSLAPREGEQYF
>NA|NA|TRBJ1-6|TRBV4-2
TGTGCCAGCAGCCAGGAGCCGGGGTTTCCCCTCCACTTT
CASSQEPGFPLHF
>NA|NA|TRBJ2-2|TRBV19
TGTGCCAGTAGTTTTGGGGAGGAGTCCGGGGAGCTGTTTTTT
CASSFGEESGELFF
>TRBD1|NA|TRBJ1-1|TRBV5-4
TGTGCCAGCAGCCTTAGACAGGGGGCGCGAGCTTTCTTT
CASSLRQGARAFF
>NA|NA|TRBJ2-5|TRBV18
TGTGCCAGCTCAACTAACGGGGACCAAGAGACCCAGTACTTC
CASSTNGDQETQYF
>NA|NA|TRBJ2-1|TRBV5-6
TGTGCCAGCATTATGGGGGGGGCCCCCTACAATGAGCAGTTCTTC
CASIMGGAPYNEQFF
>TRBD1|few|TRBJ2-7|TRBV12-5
TGTGCTAGTGGTTTGGTACTGGGACAGGGACCTGGAGAGCAGTACTTC
CASGLVLGQGPGEQYF
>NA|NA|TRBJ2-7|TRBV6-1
TGTGCCAGCAGTGACGGGACATTCTCCTACGAGCAGTACTTC
CASSDGTFSYEQYF
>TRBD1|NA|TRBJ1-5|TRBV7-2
TGTGCCAGCAGCAGCCCTGACAGGGTGGGCAATCAGCCCCAGCATTTT
CASSSPDRVGNQPQHF
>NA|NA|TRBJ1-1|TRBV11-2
TGTGCCAGCAGCTTAGACGGGGTGGTAACTGAAGCTTTCTTT
CASSLDGVVTEAFF
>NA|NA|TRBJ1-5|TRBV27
TGTGCCAGCAGTCCTTTAGTTGCGGATCAGCCCCAGCATTTT
CASSPLVADQPQHF
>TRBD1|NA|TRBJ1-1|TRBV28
TGTGCCAGCAGTCTTTTGGGACAGCCTATGAACACTGAAGCTTTCTTT
CASSLLGQPMNTEAFF